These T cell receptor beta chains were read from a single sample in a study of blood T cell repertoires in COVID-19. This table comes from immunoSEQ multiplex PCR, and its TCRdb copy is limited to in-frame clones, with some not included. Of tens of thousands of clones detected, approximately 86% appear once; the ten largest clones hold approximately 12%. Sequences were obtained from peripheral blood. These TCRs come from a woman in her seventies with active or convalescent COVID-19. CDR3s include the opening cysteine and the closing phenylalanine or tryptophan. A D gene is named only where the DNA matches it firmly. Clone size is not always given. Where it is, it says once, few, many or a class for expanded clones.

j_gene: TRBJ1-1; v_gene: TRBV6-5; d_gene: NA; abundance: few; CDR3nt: TGTGCCAGCAGTTACTCCATGACAGGGAACACTGAAGCTTTCTTT; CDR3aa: CASSYSMTGNTEAFF
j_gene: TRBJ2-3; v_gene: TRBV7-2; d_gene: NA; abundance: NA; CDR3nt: TGTGCCAGCAGCTTACGTACAAATACGGATACGCAGTATTTT; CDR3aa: CASSLRTNTDTQYF
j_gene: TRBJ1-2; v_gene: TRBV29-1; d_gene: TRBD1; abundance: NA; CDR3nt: TGCAGCGTTGAAAGGGACACAGGGGGCTATGGCTACACCTTC; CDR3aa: CSVERDTGGYGYTF
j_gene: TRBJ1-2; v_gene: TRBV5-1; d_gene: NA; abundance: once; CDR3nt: TGCGCCAGCAGCGATGCATTAATTACAGGTCCCTATGGCTACACCTTC; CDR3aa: CASSDALITGPYGYTF
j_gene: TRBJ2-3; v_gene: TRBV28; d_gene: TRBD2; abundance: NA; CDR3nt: TGTGCCAGCAGTTTCGTCTTGACTAGCGGGGGGGCGACAGATACGCAGTATTTT; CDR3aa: CASSFVLTSGGATDTQYF
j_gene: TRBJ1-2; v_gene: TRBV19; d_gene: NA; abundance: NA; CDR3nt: TGTGCCAGTAGTAAAATGGGACAACCTGCCAACTATGGCTACACCTTC; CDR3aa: CASSKMGQPANYGYTF
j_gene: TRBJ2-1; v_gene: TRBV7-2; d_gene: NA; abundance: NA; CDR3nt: TGTGCCAGCAGCTTAGACAGGAGCGACAATGAGCAGTTCTTC; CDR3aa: CASSLDRSDNEQFF
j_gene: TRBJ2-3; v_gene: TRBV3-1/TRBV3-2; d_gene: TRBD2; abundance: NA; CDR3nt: TGTGCCAGCAGCCAAGATCCGGGGGGGTTTACAGATACGCAGTATTTT; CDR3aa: CASSQDPGGFTDTQYF
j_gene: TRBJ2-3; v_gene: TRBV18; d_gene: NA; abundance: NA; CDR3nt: TGTGCCAGCTCACCAATGGGAGTTGAATTGGCAGATACGCAGTATTTT; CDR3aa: CASSPMGVELADTQYF
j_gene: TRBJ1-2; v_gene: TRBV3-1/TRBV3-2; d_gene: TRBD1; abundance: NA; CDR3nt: TGTGCCAGCAGCCTGACCAGGAGTACGGGACAGGGATTAATGGGAAACTATGGCTACACCTTC; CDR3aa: CASSLTRSTGQGLMGNYGYTF
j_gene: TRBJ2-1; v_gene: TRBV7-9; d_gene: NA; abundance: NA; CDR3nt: TGTGCCAGCAGCTTACCAATCGGTGAGCAGTTCTTC; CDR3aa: CASSLPIGEQFF
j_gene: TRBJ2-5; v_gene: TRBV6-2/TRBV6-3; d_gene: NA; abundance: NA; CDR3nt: TGTGCCAGCAGTTACTCGAACGGTGTCAAGAACTTC; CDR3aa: CASSYSNGVKNF
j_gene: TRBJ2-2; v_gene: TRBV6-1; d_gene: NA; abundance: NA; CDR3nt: TGTGCCAGCAGTGAATTAGGACAGTTCAACACCGGGGAGCTGTTTTTT; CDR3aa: CASSELGQFNTGELFF
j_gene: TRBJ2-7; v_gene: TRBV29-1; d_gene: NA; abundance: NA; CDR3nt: TGCAGCGCCTGGCAGGGCTACGAGCAGTACTTC; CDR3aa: CSAWQGYEQYF
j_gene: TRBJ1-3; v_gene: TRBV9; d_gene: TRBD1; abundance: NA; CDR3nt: TGTGCCAGCAGCGCAAGACAGGGTGGAAACACCATATATTTT; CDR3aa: CASSARQGGNTIYF
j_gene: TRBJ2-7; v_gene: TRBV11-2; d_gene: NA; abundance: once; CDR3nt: TGTGCCAGCAGCTTAGTAGGGGAATTCCTCAACGAGCAGTACTTC; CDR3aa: CASSLVGEFLNEQYF
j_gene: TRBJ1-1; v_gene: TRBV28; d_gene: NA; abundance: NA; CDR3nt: TGTGCCACCGTGGCCCCATCAGTCACTGAAGCTTTCTTT; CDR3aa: CATVAPSVTEAFF